The 20 T cell receptor beta chains reported below all come from one sample, sequenced in a study of molecular identifiers for immune sequencing clone quantification. TCRdb reprocessed the PCR reads via MiXCR and lists one record per CDR3 protein. The sample shows hundreds of thousands of distinct CDR3 sequences, over 25% of them seen only once. Sequenced material: naive CD8+ T cells from blood, with Jurkat cell RNA spiked in. Subset here: FACS-sorted CD8+CD4-CCR7+CD45RA+ naive T cells. The receptors come from a human donor in good health. Some libraries in this study had Jurkat cell RNA spiked in.

The V and J genes are TRBV20-1 and TRBJ2-5; 7 nucleotides match TRBD2. With V trimmed by 3 bases and J by 1 base, 20 bases remained unmatched. The CDR3 covers 19 residues. Germline loops: CDR1 DFQATT, CDR2 SNEGSKA (reference sequence). CDR3 nucleotide sequence: TGCAGTGCTAGTACCTTTACCGGGACTACATTACGGGGCCAAGAGACCCAGTACTTC. Amino acid sequence: CSASTFTGTTLRGQETQYF.

This clonotype has only a few counts. The J gene is TRBJ2-1, the V gene TRBV27; TRBD2 agrees at 11 bases. V lost 3 bases to trimming and J lost 8 bases; unmatched junction nucleotides: 6. CDR1 MNHEY and CDR2 SMNVEV come from the germline V gene (reference sequence). The CDR3 covers 15 residues. CDR3 sequence reads: CASSFVLAGGHEQFF. DNA for the CDR3: TGTGCCAGCAGTTTTGTGTTAGCGGGGGGGCATGAGCAGTTCTTC.

Details on this clonotype: The germline gene is not matched at one end of the junction; a read error may be the cause. The chain couples TRBV6-6 to TRBJ1-4; no firm D call. Germline-derived CDR1 and CDR2 are MNHNY and SVGAGI (reference sequence). CDR3 length: 12 amino acids. DNA for the CDR3: TGTGCCAGCAGTAACTCCCCGGAAAAACTGTTTTTT. Its protein is CASSNSPEKLFF.

This clonotype was picked up many times. This chain uses TRBV4-3 with TRBJ1-6; D not resolved. This CDR3 region has 18 residues. The V gene lost 1 base and the J gene lost 6 bases, with 19 bases spanning the gap. The germline gives CDR1 LGHNA, CDR2 YSLEER. The DNA for the CDR3 is TGCGCCAGCAGCCAAGGTTTTGGTGGAAGCCTACTTAATTCACCCCTCCACTTT. Residues: CASSQGFGGSLLNSPLHF.

This clonotype was picked up many times. The chain uses TRBV29-1 and TRBJ2-3; the match to TRBD1 covers 10 bases. CDR1 and CDR2 from the germline V gene are SQVTM and ANQGSEA. V lost 1 base and J lost 8; bases outside the gene matches: 6. CDR3 length: 14 amino acids. CDR3 DNA: TGCAGCGTTGAAGGACAGGGGGCTTTTGGTACGCAGTATTTT. Residues: CSVEGQGAFGTQYF.

Worth noting for this clonotype: It may be a read error: a sequence one base away is much more abundant. The rearrangement joins TRBV10-2 to TRBJ2-6, with 7 bases matching TRBD1. The CDR3 contains 17 residues. J lost 2 bases, V lost 9 bases, and 13 bases had no gene match. The germline CDR1 and CDR2 sequences are WSHSY and SAAADI. This chain's CDR3 is CASYRDSKHAGANVLTF. CDR3 nucleotide sequence: TGCGCCAGTTACCGGGACAGTAAACACGCTGGGGCCAACGTCCTGACTTTC.

This clonotype has ten or more counts. The rearrangement joins TRBV27 to TRBJ2-7, with 10 bases lining up with TRBD1. V lost 3 bases to trimming and J lost 7 bases; unmatched junction nucleotides: 6. This CDR3 is 14 amino acids long. Germline CDR1 MNHEY, CDR2 SMNVEV (reference sequence). For the CDR3, the DNA is TGTGCCAGCAGTTTTGGGACAGGGGCCGGGGAGCAGTACTTC. Amino acids: CASSFGTGAGEQYF.

This clonotype came up many times. The CDR3 is CATSDRTSGNTGELFF. The CDR3 region has the DNA TGTGCCACCAGCGACAGGACTAGCGGAAACACCGGGGAGCTGTTTTTT. The chain joins TRBV24-1 to TRBJ2-2; 10 bases agree with TRBD2. Trimming cost V 7 bases and J 2 bases; bases outside gene matches: 6. The CDR3 loop spans 16 amino acids. CDR1 is KGHDR and CDR2 is SFDVKD in the germline V gene.

This clonotype was detected a few times. V usage is TRBV4-1 and J usage is TRBJ2-3; 7 bases line up with TRBD1. V lost 0 bases, J lost 3 bases, and 6 bases stayed unmatched. This CDR3 comprises 16 residues. Per germline, CDR1 MGHRA and CDR2 YSYEKL. For the CDR3, the DNA is TGCGCCAGCAGCCAAGATCCGGGACAGCTAACAGATACGCAGTATTTT. Translating gives CASSQDPGQLTDTQYF.

This clonotype was seen more than once but under ten times. CDR3 amino acids: CASSTSTSGLAKNIQYF. CDR3 in DNA: TGTGCCAGTAGTACCTCTACTAGCGGACTAGCCAAAAACATTCAGTACTTC. This chain connects TRBV19 to TRBJ2-4, with 8 bases aligning to TRBD2. The junction had 8 bases not matched to a gene; V was cut back by 4 bases and J by 0 bases. Per germline, CDR1 LNHDA and CDR2 SQIVND (reference sequence). The CDR3 is 17 residues long.

A few counts support this clonotype. V and J are TRBV7-9 and TRBJ1-2; 7 nucleotides match TRBD1. Losses at the gene ends were 5 bases for V and 4 bases for J; bases not matched to a gene: 10. This CDR3 is 15 amino acids long. From germline, CDR1 is SEHNR and CDR2 FQNEAQ (reference sequence). The CDR3 DNA reads TGTGCCAGCAGCCTAGGCCCGGGGACAGCCTATGGCTACACCTTC. It codes for CASSLGPGTAYGYTF.

V gene TRBV5-1 combines with J gene TRBJ2-5; D gene unclear. The V and J ends lost 0 bases and 3 bases respectively, with 6 bases between them. The CDR3 contains 13 residues. Germline values: CDR1 SGHRS, CDR2 YFSETQ. The CDR3 DNA is TGCGCCAGCAGCTTGGATGTAGAAGAGACCCAGTACTTC. It translates to CASSLDVEETQYF.

Turning to this clonotype: A read error may be the cause here, since a much bigger clone is one base away. This CDR3 is CASSSSSGQAKNIQYF. CDR3 in DNA: TGTGCCAGCAGCTCTTCTAGCGGACAAGCCAAAAACATTCAGTACTTC. The rearrangement links TRBV7-9 to TRBJ2-4; 7 positions match TRBD2. Germline V CDR1 and CDR2: SEHNR, FQNEAQ (reference sequence). V lost 4 bases to trimming and J lost 0 bases; unmatched junction nucleotides: 6. This CDR3 has 16 residues.

A few counts support this clonotype. The chain combines TRBV19 with TRBJ1-6; D remains unclear. Germline CDR1 reads LNHDA; CDR2 reads SQIVND (reference sequence). This CDR3 spans 13 amino acids. The V end lost 5 bases, the J end lost 13 bases, and 15 bases lay between the germline ends. The DNA for the CDR3 is TGTGCCAGTAGTCCCACGGGCCTAGGGCCCCTCCACTTT. Translation gives CASSPTGLGPLHF.

The sample holds many counts of this clonotype. This sequence joins TRBV29-1 and TRBJ2-4, with D uncertain. Between the trimmed V and J ends, which lost 0 bases and 0 bases, there was a span of 9 bases. The CDR3 sequence is 15 residues long. Germline CDR1 reads SQVTM; CDR2 reads ANQGSEA. The CDR3 bases are TGCAGCGTTGAAGACCGGGTGTTAGCCAAAAACATTCAGTACTTC. Translated, it gives CSVEDRVLAKNIQYF.

This clonotype was detected only a few times. This chain links TRBV11-2 with TRBJ2-1; weak D call: TRBD1 (7 bases). V was shortened by 0 bases and J by 4 bases, with 16 bases between the two germline ends. CDR3 length equals 17 residues. Looked up from germline, CDR1 is SGHAT and CDR2 is FQNNGV. The CDR3 nucleotides are TGTGCCAGCAGCTTAGATCCGGGGGACAGATTTTACAATGAGCAGTTCTTC. It is translated as CASSLDPGDRFYNEQFF.

The V gene is TRBV4-1, the J gene TRBJ1-1; D gene unclear. The V gene lost 3 bases and the J gene lost 3 bases, with 8 bases spanning the gap. Germline CDR1 MGHRA, CDR2 YSYEKL. The CDR3 sequence is 13 residues long. The CDR3 protein is CASSQAKDTEAFF. The DNA for the CDR3 is TGCGCCAGCAGCCAGGCCAAGGACACTGAAGCTTTCTTT.

In this sample, this clonotype turned up once. A much larger clone sits a single nucleotide away, making a read error possible. The chain uses TRBV28 and TRBJ2-3; 10 bases line up with TRBD1. Germline V lookup: CDR1 MDHEN, CDR2 SYDVKM. The CDR3 length is 16 residues. The CDR3 region is CASREEGQGFTNTQYF. Written as DNA, the CDR3 is TGTGCCAGCAGGGAAGAGGGACAGGGGTTCACAAATACGCAGTATTTT.

There are many counts of this clonotype. This sequence joins TRBV29-1 and TRBJ1-1; 9 bases are shared with TRBD1. Germline CDR1 SQVTM, CDR2 ANQGSEA. Trimming took 6 bases from V and 0 from J; bases not matched to a gene: 5. The CDR3 length is 14 residues. The CDR3: CSVPGQGMNTEAFF. The CDR3 region has the DNA TGCAGCGTGCCGGGACAGGGCATGAACACTGAAGCTTTCTTT.

The gene calls are TRBV20-1 and TRBJ2-3, with 7 nucleotides matching TRBD2. Germline CDR1 reads DFQATT; CDR2 reads SNEGSKA (reference sequence). The CDR3 loop spans 14 amino acids. V gave up 6 bases and J gave up 3 bases; unmatched junction bases: 9. In DNA form, the CDR3 reads TGCAGTGCCTGGCAGGCGGGGGATACAGATACGCAGTATTTT. Its translation is CSAWQAGDTDTQYF.